This TCR beta chain was captured by sequencing in a study of blood T cells in healthy people across ages. As for the study in general: The template switching approach captured approximately one barcoded beta molecule for every two T cells. Study outcomes and limitations: It was held that the diversity estimates obtained from one million T cells were underestimates. Roughly linear age-related decline in beta diversity appeared, significant by age approximately 40.

With regard to this clonotype: Its antigen is not identified.

The second PCR ran about 6 to 11 cycles with a sample-barcoded 5' primer and J-beta primers. Via MiXCR, TCRdb re-called the 5' RACE reads, giving one row per CDR3 protein. The repertoire consists of 540,000 or so distinct CDR3 sequences, with 27% occurring once and the leading ten covering roughly 18%. The sequence was obtained from a woman between 70 and 85 years old in good health. Sequencing was done on a sample of blood.

The CDR3 nucleotides are TGCAGCGTTGAAGGAGTAGGGGTGGACACTGAAGCTTTCTTT. Its protein product is CSVEGVGVDTEAFF. This chain joins TRBV29-1 and TRBJ1-1, with D tentatively TRBD1 (5 bases). CDR1 is SQVTM, CDR2 ANQGSEA, per germline. CDR3 length: 14 residues. Trimming removed 1 base at V and 3 bases at J, with 12 bases between. The full variable domain, its missing parts supplied by reference TRBV29-1 and TRBJ1-1, is SAVISQKPSRDICQRGTSLTIQCQVDSQVTMMFWYRQQPGQSLTLIATANQGSEATYESGFVIDKFPISRPNLTFSTLTVSNMSPEDSSIYLCSVEGVGVDTEAFFGQGTRLTVV.